The 12 T cell receptor beta chains below come from one sample, sequenced in a study of OX40 agonist ivuxolimab in advanced cancers. Assay used: immunoSEQ multiplex PCR; TCRdb lists only in-frame clones, some missing. Of under 140,000 clones listed, around 90% are singletons. Sequenced material: CD4+ or CD8+ T cells sorted from blood, taken in a trial of the OX40 agonist ivuxolimab. Source of these receptors: an adult with an advanced solid tumor such as melanoma, head and neck, liver or kidney cancer.

This chain uses TRBV4-1 with TRBJ2-5; 9 nucleotides agree with TRBD2. The germline V gene encodes CDR1 MGHRA and CDR2 YSYEKL. CDR3 length equals 15 residues. Germline trimming cut 5 bases from V and 2 bases from J; bases unmatched to any gene: 6. CDR3 residues: CASSILAGAQETQYF. The CDR3 DNA reads TGCGCCAGCAGCATTTTAGCGGGAGCTCAAGAGACCCAGTACTTC.

This clone was observed a few times. This chain uses TRBV14 with TRBJ1-4; 9 bases match TRBD1. CDR3 length equals 20 residues. V was clipped by 2 bases and J by 2 bases; unmatched bases: 15. Germline V gene data show CDR1 as SGHDN and CDR2 as FVKESK. The CDR3 reads CASSQQQPGQGSVTNEKLFF. The CDR3 nucleotides read TGTGCCAGCAGCCAACAACAACCGGGACAGGGATCTGTCACTAATGAAAAACTGTTTTTT.

The chain combines TRBV9 with TRBJ2-2; D possibly corresponds to TRBD1 (5 bases). Looked up from germline, CDR1 is SGDLS and CDR2 is YYNGEE. The CDR3 spans 14 residues. V was shortened by 3 bases and J by 6 bases, with 12 bases between the two germline ends. CDR3 DNA: TGTGCCAGCAGCGCAGGGAATACGGCCGGGGAGCTGTTTTTT. Translating gives CASSAGNTAGELFF.

This clone turned up a few times. This chain uses TRBV19 with TRBJ2-7; 8 bases align to TRBD2. Trimming cost V 3 bases and J 2 bases; bases outside gene matches: 3. The CDR3 length is 14 residues. Germline V gives CDR1 LNHDA, CDR2 SQIVND (reference sequence). CDR3 coding DNA: TGTGCCAGTAGTATCGGCGGGGGGCCCTACGAGCAGTACTTC. It yields the protein CASSIGGGPYEQYF.

Turning to this clone: One junction end does not reproduce the germline sequence, and a read error may be involved. The chain links TRBV28 to TRBJ2-1; D is unresolved. This CDR3 has 13 residues. The germline V gene encodes CDR1 MDHEN and CDR2 SYDVKM. As DNA, the CDR3 is TGTGCCAGCAGCGTCCCGGACCAGGCTTTGTTGCTCTTC. Residues: CASSVPDQALLLF.

This chain joins TRBV2 and TRBJ2-2, with 9 bases matching TRBD1. From germline, CDR1 is SNHLY and CDR2 FYNNEI. There are 17 residues in the CDR3. V shed 3 bases and J 5 bases; nucleotides not matched to a gene: 10. CDR3 nucleotides: TGTGCCAGCAGTGATTCTAACAGGGGGCTAGGGACCGGGGAGCTGTTTTTT. It encodes CASSDSNRGLGTGELFF.

The genes are TRBV30 and TRBJ1-2, with TRBD1 matching over 8 bases. Trimming removed 2 bases from V and 7 bases from J; junction bases left unmatched: 6. This CDR3 has 13 amino acids. Germline V lookup: CDR1 GTSNPN, CDR2 SVGIG (reference sequence). This CDR3 is CAWSLDRAFGYTF. The CDR3 DNA sequence: TGTGCCTGGAGTTTGGACAGGGCGTTTGGCTACACCTTC.

CDR3 amino acids: CASRRTENYGYTF. DNA for the CDR3: TGTGCCAGCAGACGGACCGAAAACTATGGCTACACCTTC. This chain joins TRBV7-9 and TRBJ1-2; D is ambiguous. This CDR3 is 13 amino acids long. Germline-derived CDR1 and CDR2 are SEHNR and FQNEAQ (reference sequence). The V gene lost 6 bases and the J gene lost 2 bases, with 10 bases spanning the gap.

In its sample, this clone was seen once. The gene calls are TRBV25-1 and TRBJ1-1; D is uncertain. Germline V CDR1 and CDR2: MGHDK, SYGVNS. The CDR3 extends over 15 amino acids. V was clipped by 9 bases and J by 0 bases, with 17 bases between them. CDR3 residues: CASQRAEGLNTEAFF. CDR3 bases: TGTGCCAGTCAGAGGGCAGAAGGATTGAACACTGAAGCTTTCTTT.

In regard to this clone: At one end the junction does not follow the germline gene, possibly because of a read error. This chain uses TRBV7-7 with TRBJ1-2; D remains unclear. CDR1 and CDR2 (germline): SSHAT, FNYEAQ (reference sequence). This CDR3 spans 13 amino acids. Here the CDR3 DNA reads TGTGCTAGCAGCCCCGGACCTAACTATGGCTACACCTTC. It codes for CASSPGPNYGYTF.

This chain connects TRBV25-1 to TRBJ1-2; D is perhaps TRBD1 (5 bases). The CDR3 runs to 13 residues. V was pared by 3 bases and J by 4 bases, with 9 bases between. The germline gives CDR1 MGHDK, CDR2 SYGVNS. CDR3 loop: CASSDGRVYGYTF. In nucleotides, the CDR3 is TGTGCCAGCAGTGACGGCAGGGTCTATGGCTACACCTTC.

V usage is TRBV5-4 and J usage is TRBJ1-1, with a weak D call TRBD1 (5 bases). CDR1 and CDR2 (germline): SGHNT, YYREEE (reference sequence). The CDR3 runs to 14 residues. The germline V and J ends were trimmed by 2 bases and 1 base, with 9 bases remaining between them. CDR3 amino acids: CASSFPDRNTEAFF. CDR3 in DNA: TGTGCCAGCAGCTTCCCTGACAGGAACACTGAAGCTTTCTTT.